This TCR beta chain appears in the sequencing data of a study of T cell changes during pregnancy in multiple sclerosis. CDR1 MDHEN and CDR2 SYDVKM come from the germline V gene. The CDR3 is 20 amino acids. Trimming removed 10 bases from V and 0 bases from J, with 28 bases in between. The assay was immunoSEQ multiplex PCR, and TCRdb's table has in-frame clones only and misses some. The table includes some 94,000 clones, approximately 90% detected once. This specimen was peripheral blood, taken in the first trimester of pregnancy. The receptor's source is a female donor in good health, enrolled as a control in a pregnancy study. The genes are TRBV28 and TRBJ2-6; possible D gene TRBD2, 6 bases. For the CDR3, the DNA is TGTGCCACCTCACGGGACTCTCGAAGGCCCACTTACTCTGGGGCCAACGTCCTGACTTTC. Translation gives CATSRDSRRPTYSGANVLTF.